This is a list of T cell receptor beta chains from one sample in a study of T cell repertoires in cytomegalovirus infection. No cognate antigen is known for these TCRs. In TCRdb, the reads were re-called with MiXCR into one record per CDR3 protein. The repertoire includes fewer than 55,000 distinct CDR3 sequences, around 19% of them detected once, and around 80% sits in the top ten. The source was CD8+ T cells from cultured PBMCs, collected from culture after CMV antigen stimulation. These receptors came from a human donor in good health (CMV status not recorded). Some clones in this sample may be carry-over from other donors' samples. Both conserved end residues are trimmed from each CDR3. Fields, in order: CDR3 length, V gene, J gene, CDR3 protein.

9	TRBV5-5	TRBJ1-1	ASSPGPEAF
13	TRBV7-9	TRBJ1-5	ASSLGGGGGQPQH
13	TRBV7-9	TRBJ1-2	ASSLGTGGAKGYT
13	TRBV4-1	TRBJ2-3	ASSQGGVSTDTQY
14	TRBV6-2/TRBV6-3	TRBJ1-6	ASSYSGTGANSPLH
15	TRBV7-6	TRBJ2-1	ASSDWTSGGAWDEQF
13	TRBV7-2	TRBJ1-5	ASSLVVWVNQPQH
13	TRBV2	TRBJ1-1	ASREHRGMNTEAF
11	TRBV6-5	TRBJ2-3	ASSYATVDTQY
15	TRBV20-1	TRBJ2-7	SATKYILAPGSYEQY
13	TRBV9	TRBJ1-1	ASSDTGGPGTEAF
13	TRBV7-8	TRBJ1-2	ASSPREGADYGYT
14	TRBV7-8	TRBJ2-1	ASSLVLASGANEQF
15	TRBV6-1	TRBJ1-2	ASSEAASNRRRYGYT
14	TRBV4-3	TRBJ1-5	ASSQDAGWGNQPQH
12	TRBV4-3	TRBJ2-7	ASSQVVQGREQY
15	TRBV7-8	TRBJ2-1	ASSPVRIGRSYNEQF
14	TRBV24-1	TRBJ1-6	ATSDSTAGLNSPLH
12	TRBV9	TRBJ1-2	ASSATGGNYGYT
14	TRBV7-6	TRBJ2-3	ASSRTSGVRTDTQY
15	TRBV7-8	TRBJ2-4	ASSLADRGWAKNIQY
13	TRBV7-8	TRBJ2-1	ASSRTSGNYNEQF
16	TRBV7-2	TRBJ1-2	ASSQTSGTGGGSYGYT
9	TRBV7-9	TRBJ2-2	ASSPTVELF
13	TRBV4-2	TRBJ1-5	ASSQEGGSNQPQH
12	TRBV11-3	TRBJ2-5	ASSLGQRQETQY
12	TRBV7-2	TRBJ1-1	ASSLNSQKTEAF
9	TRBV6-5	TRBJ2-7	ASSYMGEQY
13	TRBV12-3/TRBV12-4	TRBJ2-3	ASSPWGGASDTQY